The 27 T cell receptor beta chains presented below share a single source sample, sequenced in a study of PD-L1 blockade in urothelial cancer. Assay: immunoSEQ multiplex PCR; the TCRdb copy retains only in-frame clones and omits some. The sample contains about 35,000 clones, about a third of which appear only once. Sequences were derived from tumor tissue, sampled before atezolizumab (anti-PD-L1) treatment. The receptors were sampled from a man in his 60s with urothelial cancer.

Here the CDR3 reads CASSVGGGRLYEQYF. Written as DNA, the CDR3 is TGTGCCAGTAGTGTAGGAGGGGGACGACTCTACGAGCAGTACTTC. The V gene is TRBV19, the J gene TRBJ2-7, with D perhaps matching TRBD1 or TRBD2 (6 bases each). The germline V gene encodes CDR1 LNHDA and CDR2 SQIVND (reference sequence). V was pared by 5 bases and J by 3 bases, with 17 bases between. The CDR3 consists of 15 residues.

This clone came up a few times. The chain has TRBV4-1 and TRBJ1-3, with D perhaps matching TRBD1 (5 bases). Trimming took 4 bases from V and 0 from J, leaving 13 bases between them. Looked up from germline, CDR1 is MGHRA and CDR2 is YSYEKL. CDR3 length equals 16 residues. The CDR3 is CASSLRQGTSGNTIYF. The CDR3 nucleotides are TGCGCCAGCAGCCTACGGCAGGGAACCTCTGGAAACACCATATATTTT.

This rearrangement joins TRBV6-8 to TRBJ2-2; D ambiguous. V was trimmed by 8 bases and J by 1 base, leaving 8 bases between them. There are 13 residues in the CDR3. Looked up from germline, CDR1 is MNHGY and CDR2 is SAAAGT. In nucleotides, the CDR3 is TGTGCCAGCGTCCCGGGGAACACCGGGGAGCTGTTTTTT. Its translation is CASVPGNTGELFF.

In this sample, this clone turned up many times. This chain links TRBV11-3 with TRBJ2-2, with 8 bases that match TRBD2. Trimming cost V 7 bases and J 0 bases; bases outside gene matches: 4. Germline V gene data show CDR1 as SGHNT and CDR2 as YENEEA. The CDR3 contains 15 residues. For the CDR3, the DNA is TGTGCCAGCAAGGTAGCGGGGACGAACACCGGGGAGCTGTTTTTT. Protein: CASKVAGTNTGELFF.

This clone is judged medium-sized. V usage is TRBV11-3 and J usage is TRBJ2-7; TRBD2 matches 7 bases. This CDR3 is built from 15 residues. V shed 1 base and J 2 bases; nucleotides not matched to a gene: 5. The germline gives CDR1 SGHNT, CDR2 YENEEA. The chain's CDR3 is CASSLVASGTYEQYF. The CDR3 DNA is TGTGCCAGCAGCTTAGTGGCTAGCGGCACCTACGAGCAGTACTTC.

The chain joins TRBV10-1 to TRBJ2-3; 8 nucleotides align to TRBD1. Germline V gene lookup returns CDR1 WNHNN and CDR2 SYGVQD (reference sequence). V was clipped by 7 bases and J by 3 bases; unmatched bases: 6. The CDR3 totals 14 residues. The CDR3 DNA reads as TGCGCCAGCACCAAGGACAGGGCTACAGATACGCAGTATTTT. Its protein is CASTKDRATDTQYF.

This clone has more than one count but fewer than ten. V usage is TRBV11-3 and J usage is TRBJ1-2; a possible D gene is TRBD1 (5 bases). The CDR3 runs 14 residues. The germline CDR1 and CDR2 sequences are SGHNT and YENEEA. V lost 5 bases, J lost 5 bases, and 15 bases lay in between. CDR3 loop: CASSRGGAVYGYTF. The CDR3 coding sequence is TGTGCCAGCAGCCGGGGCGGGGCGGTGTATGGCTACACCTTC.

This clone was detected only a few times. This chain connects TRBV6-8 to TRBJ1-5; TRBD1 is a possible D gene (6 bases). The CDR3 totals 13 residues. CDR1 is MNHGY and CDR2 is SAAAGT in the germline V gene. Trimming pared 6 bases from V and 4 bases from J, leaving 10 bases between. The CDR3 region is CASSTTGNQPQHF. CDR3 nucleotides: TGTGCCAGCAGCACCACAGGGAATCAGCCCCAGCATTTT.

The chain recombines TRBV6-8 with TRBJ2-5; 8 positions match TRBD1. This CDR3 spans 12 amino acids. Per germline, CDR1 MNHGY and CDR2 SAAAGT. The ends lost 5 bases at V and 5 bases at J; junction bases unmatched: 1. The CDR3 reads CASSPGGETQYF. CDR3 nucleotide sequence: TGTGCCAGCAGTCCAGGGGGCGAGACCCAGTACTTC.

The chain uses TRBV5-1 and TRBJ1-1; D perhaps matches TRBD1 (6 bases). V dropped 0 bases and J dropped 0 bases, with 12 bases sitting between them. Germline CDR1 and CDR2: SGHRS and YFSETQ. The CDR3 loop spans 16 amino acids. The CDR3, as DNA: TGCGCCAGCAGCTTGGGGGCAGGGGCCATGAACACTGAAGCTTTCTTT. Its translation is CASSLGAGAMNTEAFF.

This chain connects TRBV5-1 to TRBJ2-3, with 14 positions matching TRBD2. With 4 bases clipped from V and 2 bases from J, the junction kept 6 bases outside the gene matches. The V gene's germline CDR1 is SGHRS and CDR2 YFSETQ. The CDR3 is made up of 17 amino acids. CDR3 in DNA: TGCGCCAGCAGCGGGGGACTAGCGGGGGCGAACACAGATACGCAGTATTTT. It encodes CASSGGLAGANTDTQYF.

The rearrangement uses TRBV19 and TRBJ2-2; 10 nucleotides agree with TRBD1. The CDR3 loop spans 14 amino acids. With V trimmed by 8 bases and J by 4 bases, 4 bases remained unmatched. CDR1 is LNHDA, CDR2 SQIVND, per germline (reference sequence). The CDR3 DNA is TGTGCCAGTCGACAGGGGGCGTCCACCGGGGAGCTGTTTTTT. It encodes CASRQGASTGELFF.

The table lists this clone with a few counts. CDR3 amino acids: CASSLRGGHGELFF. As DNA, the CDR3 is TGTGCCAGCAGCTTACGGGGGGGACACGGGGAGCTGTTTTTT. This chain uses TRBV11-3 with TRBJ2-2, with 8 bases lining up with TRBD2. Looked up from germline, CDR1 is SGHNT and CDR2 is YENEEA. This CDR3 contains 14 residues. Trimming removed 2 bases from V and 7 bases from J; junction bases left unmatched: 3.

The chain links TRBV30 to TRBJ1-2, with D uncertain. V lost 0 bases, J lost 4 bases, and 9 bases lay in between. Germline CDR1 and CDR2: GTSNPN and SVGIG (reference sequence). CDR3 length: 13 residues. CDR3 region: CAWSVTRGYGYTF. The CDR3 DNA reads TGTGCCTGGAGTGTAACTCGGGGCTATGGCTACACCTTC.

The rearrangement uses TRBV6-8 and TRBJ2-1; 11 bases match TRBD2. CDR1 is MNHGY, CDR2 SAAAGT, per germline. The CDR3 loop spans 15 amino acids. The V segment lost 6 bases and the J segment 9 bases; nucleotides outside the gene matches: 10. CDR3 in DNA: TGTGCCAGCAGGACTAGCGGGAACGTAATCGGTGAGCAGTTCTTC. Translating it yields CASRTSGNVIGEQFF.

The chain uses TRBV28 and TRBJ2-7, with TRBD2 identical over 8 bases. The trim removed 8 bases at V and 4 bases at J, leaving 16 bases unmatched. Germline V CDR1 and CDR2: MDHEN, SYDVKM. This CDR3 has 16 residues. CDR3 loop: CASGIPRGTRGYEQYF. The CDR3 region has the DNA TGTGCCAGCGGGATCCCCCGGGGGACTAGAGGGTACGAGCAGTACTTC.

This clone was detected many times. The rearrangement links TRBV6-8 to TRBJ1-1; D is possibly TRBD1 (6 bases). The germline V gene encodes CDR1 MNHGY and CDR2 SAAAGT. The ends were cut back, 6 bases at V and 0 bases at J, with 17 bases in the middle. The CDR3 has 16 amino acids. The CDR3 DNA sequence: TGTGCCAGCAGCCCATACCTCGGACAGATGAACACTGAAGCTTTCTTT. Its translation is CASSPYLGQMNTEAFF.

Only a few counts were recorded for this clone. The V gene is TRBV6-8, the J gene TRBJ2-7; perhaps TRBD1 as D (6 bases). V shed 5 bases and J shed 1 base, with 12 bases lying between them. Germline V gene lookup returns CDR1 MNHGY and CDR2 SAAAGT. This CDR3 is 14 amino acids long. The CDR3 DNA is TGTGCCAGCAGTGACAGGTATAATTCCTACGAGCAGTACTTC. Amino acid sequence: CASSDRYNSYEQYF.

The chain combines TRBV30 with TRBJ1-3; D uncertain. Trimming cost V 6 bases and J 0 bases, with 9 bases left between them. Germline CDR1 GTSNPN, CDR2 SVGIG (reference sequence). The CDR3 consists of 13 residues. DNA for the CDR3: TGTGCCTGCAACTCACCCTCTGGAAACACCATATATTTT. Its translation: CACNSPSGNTIYF.

The rearrangement uses TRBV5-1 and TRBJ2-3; 8 positions match TRBD1. V dropped 0 bases and J dropped 4; count of bases not matched to a gene: 7. The CDR3 is 16 residues long. Germline V CDR1 and CDR2: SGHRS, YFSETQ. This CDR3 is CASSLDRQGSSDTQYF. The CDR3 bases are TGCGCCAGCAGCTTGGACCGACAGGGGTCTTCAGATACGCAGTATTTT.

This clone qualifies as medium-sized. The genes are TRBV19 and TRBJ1-3; no definite D call. Germline CDR1 is LNHDA and CDR2 is SQIVND (reference sequence). The length of the CDR3 is 13 residues. V lost 9 bases and J 0 bases, leaving 9 bases between the germline ends. As DNA, the CDR3 is TGTGCCAGCGGTCTTAGCTCTGGAAACACCATATATTTT. This encodes CASGLSSGNTIYF.

The chain links TRBV6-8 to TRBJ1-2; 11 nucleotides match TRBD1. Trimming took 0 bases from V and 5 from J; bases not matched to a gene: 5. Germline V gives CDR1 MNHGY, CDR2 SAAAGT. The CDR3 covers 16 residues. CDR3 amino acids: CASSYSTGTGGYGYTF. The CDR3 DNA reads as TGTGCCAGCAGTTACTCTACCGGGACAGGGGGATATGGCTACACCTTC.

This clone was counted many times. This sample includes further DNA sequences coding for the same CDR3. The rearrangement links TRBV11-3 to TRBJ2-1, with D possibly matching TRBD1 (6 bases). Trimming cost V 5 bases and J 3 bases, with 14 bases left between them. Per germline, CDR1 SGHNT and CDR2 YENEEA. The CDR3 is made up of 15 amino acids. In DNA form, the CDR3 reads TGTGCCAGCAGCCCCTCAGGACAGAACTACAATGAGCAGTTCTTC. It yields the protein CASSPSGQNYNEQFF.

This clone came up a few times. CDR3 nucleotides: TGTGCCAGCAGTTACCAGGGGCTCTTAAACACAGATACGCAGTATTTT. Its protein product is CASSYQGLLNTDTQYF. The chain carries TRBV6-8 and TRBJ2-3; tentatively, D is TRBD1 (6 bases). V lost 2 bases and J 2 bases, leaving 14 bases between the germline ends. The CDR3 is made up of 16 amino acids. Germline V lookup: CDR1 MNHGY, CDR2 SAAAGT.

In this sample, this clone is medium-sized. The rearrangement joins TRBV30 to TRBJ2-3, with 9 bases matching TRBD1. This CDR3 region has 15 residues. Germline V lookup: CDR1 GTSNPN, CDR2 SVGIG (reference sequence). V trimming: 3 bases; J trimming: 1 base; junction bases outside the gene matches: 5. The CDR3, as DNA: TGTGCCTGGAGCGACGGGGACAGGGGCACAGATACGCAGTATTTT. Its protein is CAWSDGDRGTDTQYF.

This clone has a count of ten or more. This sequence joins TRBV28 and TRBJ1-2, with 7 bases identical to TRBD1. Germline V gene sequence: CDR1 MDHEN, CDR2 SYDVKM. The CDR3 spans 15 residues. J was trimmed by 5 bases and V by 3 bases; bases with no gene match: 9. CDR3 amino acids: CASSFPTGQSYGYTF. The CDR3 DNA reads as TGTGCCAGCAGTTTCCCGACAGGGCAATCATATGGCTACACCTTC.

The CDR3 DNA sequence: TGTGCCAGCAGTCCAGGGGCAGGGTACAATGAGCAGTTCTTC. Its translation: CASSPGAGYNEQFF. The chain carries TRBV28 and TRBJ2-1; tentative D call: TRBD1 (6 bases). Per the germline V gene, CDR1 is MDHEN and CDR2 is SYDVKM. This CDR3 has 14 amino acids. The ends were cut back, 5 bases at V and 4 bases at J, with 12 bases in the middle.